The entry below describes one TCR beta chain. In this sample, this clonotype turned up a few times. This clone's antigen is unknown. Base-call qualities are not available, and no considerably larger clone is one nucleotide away. These data belong to a study of T-cell reconstitution after alpha-beta-depleted transplantation in children (TCRdb year 2016). Regarding the research as a whole: T-cell immune reconstitution after TCRalphabeta/CD19-depleted allogeneic hematopoietic cell transplantation in children was quantitatively tracked in the study by means of TCR repertoire profiling. Findings and caveats that apply to the study as a whole: The frequencies of hyperexpanded clones fell over the following months, and after one year, T-cell counts and TCRbeta diversity were mostly attributed to newly produced T cells. The apparently early alphabetaT-cell count recovery about two months after transplant was reportedly dependent on only several hundred rapidly expanded clones derived from non-depleted graft cells. In some patients, high TCRbeta diversity at day 60 was attributed to recipient T cells and intrathymic progenitors that had survived conditioning.

Based on the germline V gene, the CDR1 and CDR2 sequences are SQVTM and ANQGSEA. The CDR3 starts with the cysteine, ends with the phenylalanine, and has 15 residues. Left in the record is the CDR3 DNA by itself, 45 bases read in frame from the first base. V is cut by 7 bases and J by 6 bases, and the space between the germline ends is 21 bases. Reading the label with the study, this specimen's treatment or condition is: allogeneic hematopoietic cell transplantation with graft depleted of TCRalphabeta T cells and CD19 B cells. The transplant recipients were children given TCRalphabeta/CD19-depleted allogeneic hematopoietic cell grafts. Library preparation was by PCR. For sequencing, an Illumina HiSeq 2500 was employed. To normalize quantification of the TCRbeta repertoire, the TCR libraries were built with molecular barcoding that relied on unique molecular identifiers. Clones were called with MiXCR by TCRdb after fastp trimmed the public reads at Q25, and only in-frame beta chains were retained. Here each entry gathers all rows of one CDR3 protein and keeps the most common genes and DNA. Within this sample are approximately 300,000 distinct CDR3 sequences, with around a tenth of them counted one time only. Jointly, the top ten make up 20% to 25% of the sample.

The chain links TRBV29-1 with TRBJ2-2; TRBD1 is possibly the D segment (6 matching bases). The clonotype was recovered from a male patient aged 2 to 10 who had a stem cell transplant for chronic granulomatous disease, so the T cells may come from the graft donor. The sequenced sample was peripheral blood, obtained 180 days after TCRalphabeta/CD19-depleted stem cell transplant. The nucleotides read TGCAGCGCAAGCGACCGGGACACATGGGCCGGGGAGCTGTTTTTT. It translates to CSASDRDTWAGELFF.